This T cell receptor beta chain originates from a study of monozygotic twins with inflammatory bowel disease. TCRdb re-called the 5' RACE reads; one entry per CDR3 protein, DNA not given. This repertoire comprises 400,000 to 500,000 distinct CDR3 sequences; its ten largest clones make up 2% to 3%. What was sequenced was blood. The TCR originated in a human donor with ulcerative colitis or Crohn's disease, or a healthy co-twin of an affected twin (not recorded which).

The CDR3 region is CASRPSSLEQYF. The chain uses TRBV7-2 and TRBJ2-7. The CDR3 contains 12 residues. Germline loops: CDR1 SGHTA, CDR2 FQGNSA.